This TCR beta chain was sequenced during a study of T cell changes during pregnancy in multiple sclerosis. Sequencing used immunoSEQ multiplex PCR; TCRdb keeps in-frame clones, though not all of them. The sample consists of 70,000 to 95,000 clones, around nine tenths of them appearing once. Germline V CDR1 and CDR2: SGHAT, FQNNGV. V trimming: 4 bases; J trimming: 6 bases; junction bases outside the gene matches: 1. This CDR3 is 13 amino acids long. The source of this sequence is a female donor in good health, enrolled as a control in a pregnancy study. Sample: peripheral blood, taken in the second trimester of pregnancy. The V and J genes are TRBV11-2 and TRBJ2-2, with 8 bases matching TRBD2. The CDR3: CASSSGLAGELFF. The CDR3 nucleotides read TGTGCCAGCAGCTCGGGACTAGCCGGGGAGCTGTTTTTT.